The clone carrying this T cell receptor beta chain was counted once. Germline is not matched at one junction end, which may reflect a read error. The source of the sample is a study of blood T cell repertoires in COVID-19. Whole-study context: Italy, Spain and the United States were the sources of the convalescent and acute COVID-19 samples. T cells, B-cell-depleted T cells, or PBMCs provided the cDNA or gDNA that served as material.

Original processing notes: For nucleated cells, counts were estimated from reference gene primer amplification. TCRdb keeps only in-frame clones here, not all; method: immunoSEQ multiplex PCR. The D gene and trimming were derived from the DNA, and the V and J assignments and clone size from that table. The sample records almost 200,000 clones, around 85% being singletons. Looked up from germline, CDR1 is SGHTA and CDR2 is FQGNSA. The CDR3 length is 14 residues. The V gene is TRBV7-2, the J gene TRBJ2-3; TRBD1 might be the D (5 bases). Sample: peripheral blood. The receptor was derived from a man in his 60s with COVID-19, enrolled during active disease. The CDR3, as DNA: TGTGCCAGCAGGTTAGACAGATCCTTAGATACGCAGTATTTT. Translated: CASRLDRSLDTQYF.